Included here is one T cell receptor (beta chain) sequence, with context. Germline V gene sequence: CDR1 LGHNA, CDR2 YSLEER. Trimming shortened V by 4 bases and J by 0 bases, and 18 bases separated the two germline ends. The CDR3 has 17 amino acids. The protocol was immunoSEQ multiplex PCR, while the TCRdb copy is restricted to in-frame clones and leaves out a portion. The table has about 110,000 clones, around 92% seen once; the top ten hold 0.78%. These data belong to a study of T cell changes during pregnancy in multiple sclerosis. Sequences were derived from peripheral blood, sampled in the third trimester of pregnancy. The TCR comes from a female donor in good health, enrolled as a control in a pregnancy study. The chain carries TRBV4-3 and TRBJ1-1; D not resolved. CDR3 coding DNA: TGCGCCAGCAGCCTGAAAATCCATCCGAGGATGAACACTGAAGCTTTCTTT. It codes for CASSLKIHPRMNTEAFF.